These 13 T cell receptor beta chains came from one sample sequenced in a study of shared clonotypes between healthy human individuals. Naive CD8 cells were CD45RO-negative, positively selected for CCR7, excluding terminally differentiated effector memory CD45RA+ cells. The method was immunoSEQ multiplex PCR; TCRdb's version includes in-frame clones alone and lacks a portion of them. The top ten hold 24% of the sample, which has about 820,000 clones, roughly 92% seen once. Sample: naive CD8+ T cells sorted from blood. The receptor set was obtained from a man aged 25-45 years in good health.

The rearrangement uses TRBV7-9 and TRBJ1-2; tentative D call: TRBD1 (5 bases). Looked up from germline, CDR1 is SEHNR and CDR2 is FQNEAQ (reference sequence). V was shortened by 0 bases and J by 1 base, with 12 bases between the two germline ends. The CDR3 runs 16 residues. The CDR3 region is CASSLAGPDSNYGYTF. The CDR3 DNA is TGTGCCAGCAGCTTAGCAGGTCCAGACAGTAACTATGGCTACACCTTC. Full variable domain (remainder filled in from reference TRBV7-9 and TRBJ1-2): DTGVSQNPRHKITKRGQNVTFRCDPISEHNRLYWYRQTLGQGPEFLTYFQNEAQLEKSRLLSDRFSAERPKGSFSTLEIQRTEQGDSAMYLCASSLAGPDSNYGYTFGSGTRLTVV.

The CDR3 spells CASAGDSYEQYF. CDR3 nucleotides: TGTGCCTCAGCGGGGGACTCCTACGAGCAGTACTTC. The chain recombines TRBV30 with TRBJ2-7, with 8 bases aligning to TRBD2. Germline V gives CDR1 GTSNPN, CDR2 SVGIG (reference sequence). V lost 7 bases and J lost 0; bases outside the gene matches: 2. This CDR3 spans 12 amino acids.

J is TRBJ2-4 and V is TRBV29-1; D gene ambiguous. The CDR3 contains 14 residues. The germline gives CDR1 SQVTM, CDR2 ANQGSEA. Deletions cut 2 bases from V and 1 base from J, with 9 bases between. The CDR3 sequence is CSVETNRAKNIQYF. The CDR3 bases are TGCAGCGTTGAAACAAATAGGGCCAAAAACATTCAGTACTTC.

The rearrangement uses TRBV18 and TRBJ2-7; D gene unclear. This CDR3 is built from 15 residues. Germline CDR1 KGHSH, CDR2 LQKENI. V was cut by 0 bases and J by 2 bases, with 11 bases left in between. This CDR3 reads CASSPPAGRPYEQYF. The CDR3 region has the DNA TGTGCCAGCTCACCACCGGCAGGCCGCCCCTACGAGCAGTACTTC.

The rearrangement links TRBV6-1 to TRBJ2-7; D might be TRBD2 (5 bases). Germline loops: CDR1 MNHNS, CDR2 SASEGT. This CDR3 contains 15 residues. Deletions cut 5 bases from V and 3 bases from J, with 17 bases between. CDR3 coding DNA: TGTGCCAGCAGTCGAGGCCGGGGATTAAACTACGAGCAGTACTTC. This gives the protein CASSRGRGLNYEQYF.

Only one count was recorded for this clone. V and J are TRBV27 and TRBJ2-7; 7 bases are shared with TRBD1. The CDR3 covers 15 residues. J was trimmed by 1 base and V by 5 bases; bases with no gene match: 8. Germline V lookup: CDR1 MNHEY, CDR2 SMNVEV (reference sequence). For the CDR3, the DNA is TGTGCCAGCAGTAAAACCGGGACAGCTTCCTACGAGCAGTACTTC. Translation gives CASSKTGTASYEQYF.

J is TRBJ2-1 and V is TRBV5-4, with TRBD2 matching over 16 bases. Trimming at V came to 5 bases and at J to 5 bases, leaving 7 bases not matched to a gene. Germline values: CDR1 SGHNT, CDR2 YYREEE (reference sequence). This CDR3 is built from 17 residues. CDR3 in amino acids: CASSSPGLAGGHNEQFF. CDR3 bases: TGTGCCAGCAGTTCACCGGGACTAGCGGGAGGGCACAATGAGCAGTTCTTC.

V usage is TRBV2 and J usage is TRBJ2-1, with 7 bases aligning to TRBD2. Looked up from germline, CDR1 is SNHLY and CDR2 is FYNNEI. There are 14 residues in the CDR3. Unmatched junction bases numbered 13, after V lost 11 bases and J lost 6 bases. The CDR3 is CAPGGVGTSNEQFF. The CDR3 nucleotides read TGTGCCCCTGGGGGGGTGGGGACGAGCAATGAGCAGTTCTTC.

V usage is TRBV4-2 and J usage is TRBJ2-1; 13 nucleotides agree with TRBD2. V gave up 0 bases and J gave up 0 bases; unmatched junction bases: 5. The germline V gene encodes CDR1 LGHNA and CDR2 YNFKEQ. The CDR3 sequence is 19 residues long. The CDR3 reads CASSQDGTSGMSSYNEQFF. As DNA, the CDR3 is TGTGCCAGCAGCCAAGACGGGACTAGCGGGATGAGCTCCTACAATGAGCAGTTCTTC.

This clone was counted a single time. This chain joins TRBV6-5 and TRBJ2-5; maybe TRBD1 (5 bases). This CDR3 region has 14 residues. The V end lost 5 bases, the J end lost 2 bases, and 12 bases lay between the germline ends. Germline CDR1 reads MNHEY; CDR2 reads SVGAGI. The CDR3: CASSAYQGQETQYF. CDR3 sequence (DNA): TGTGCCAGCAGTGCGTATCAGGGACAAGAGACCCAGTACTTC.

V is TRBV13 and J is TRBJ2-5; 9 positions match TRBD1. The CDR3 runs to 14 residues. With V trimmed by 5 bases and J by 5 bases, 6 bases remained unmatched. Germline values: CDR1 PRHDT, CDR2 FYEKMQ (reference sequence). This CDR3 reads CASSTQGAFETQYF. CDR3 DNA: TGTGCCAGCAGCACACAGGGGGCTTTTGAGACCCAGTACTTC. Variable domain in full (rest from reference TRBV13 and TRBJ2-5): AAGVIQSPRHLIKEKRETATLKCYPIPRHDTVYWYQQGPGQDPQFLISFYEKMQSDKGSIPDRFSAQQFSDYHSELNMSSLELGDSALYFCASSTQGAFETQYFGPGTRLLVL.

The V gene is TRBV6-5, the J gene TRBJ2-1; maybe TRBD1 (6 bases). Germline CDR1 MNHEY, CDR2 SVGAGI. The CDR3 runs to 15 residues. The germline V and J ends were trimmed by 6 bases and 2 bases, with 14 bases remaining between them. CDR3 region: CASRSGTLPYNEQFF. DNA of the CDR3: TGTGCCAGCAGATCCGGGACATTACCCTACAATGAGCAGTTCTTC.

The chain joins TRBV7-9 to TRBJ2-1; D might be TRBD2 (5 bases). The CDR3 runs 14 residues. The ends were cut back, 7 bases at V and 11 bases at J, with 21 bases in the middle. The germline V gene has CDR1 SEHNR and CDR2 FQNEAQ (reference sequence). The CDR3 DNA follows: TGTGCCAGCACCTCCGGGGAAAGGCTTCAGAAGCAGTTCTTC. Translation gives CASTSGERLQKQFF.